The clone carrying this T cell receptor (beta chain) occurred once. The antigen is undetermined. The identical CDR3 is also encoded by other nucleotide sequences in the sample. The data were taken from a study of cytomegalovirus exposure and HLA in healthy donors. Germline-derived CDR1 and CDR2 are MNHEY and SMNVEV (reference sequence). The junction had 0 bases not matched to a gene; V was cut back by 0 bases and J by 3 bases. This CDR3 has 14 amino acids. PCR amplification relied on 60 Vbeta primers (plus 13 Jbeta primers). The data were produced by immunoSEQ multiplex PCR, yet TCRdb's version contains in-frame clones alone and is incomplete. Of about 120,000 clones in the sample, approximately 78% were seen once. The study's findings and limits: Fewer than 20,000 TCR beta sequences were associated with HLA alleles at 0.05 false discovery rate in a later analysis. Owing to their indistinguishability, certain V segments, notably TRBV6-2 and TRBV6-3, were excluded.

What was sequenced was PBMCs. This TCR was recovered from a man younger than 40 in good health and CMV-seropositive. This chain connects TRBV27 to TRBJ2-7; 9 bases match TRBD2. CDR3 protein: CASSLSSGSYEQYF. Here the CDR3 DNA reads TGTGCCAGCAGTTTATCTAGCGGGAGCTACGAGCAGTACTTC.